This T cell receptor beta chain was profiled in a study of blood T cell repertoires in COVID-19 (dated by TCRdb to about 2020). Regarding the study in general: The collaborator samples originated in the United States, Italy and Spain and spanned the acute and convalescent phases of COVID-19. The material from the prospective study consisted of cDNA or gDNA derived from T cells, B-cell-depleted T cells, or PBMCs. The samples were drawn from the first 160 participants of the ongoing ImmuneRACE study and from roughly 1,300 subjects provided by 6 global collaborators. Subjects who had been exposed to COVID-19, were actively infected with it, or had recovered from it provided the deeply sampled blood TCRbeta repertoires that made up the dataset. HLA class I and class II types, where available, came from metadata supplied by the sample provider rather than from assay-based typing. The sample metadata nearly always contained a de-identified subject ID, COVID-19 status, age in years and sex. A freely available public database, intended as a resource for researchers studying the immune response to SARS-CoV-2, is where the repertoires were released. The paper's findings and limits, for the study overall: The amount of clinical and demographic metadata varied by source and participant and was provided uncurated.

With respect to this clone: The clone's antigen remains unknown. No base-level quality is on record; no much larger clone is a single base apart.

Trimming takes 5 bases off V and 6 bases off J; junction bases not matched to a gene: 17. The CDR3 goes from the cysteine to the phenylalanine over 17 residues. Just the 51-base CDR3 DNA is kept, in frame starting at base 1. CDR1 and CDR2 are read off the germline V gene as SGHVS and FNYEAQ. The collaborating institutions used their own protocols to collect whole blood in K2EDTA tubes. For TCRbeta analysis, collaborator samples were shipped as frozen whole blood, as isolated PBMCs, or as DNA extracted from either sample type. TCRbeta CDR3 regions were amplified from genomic DNA by means of the immunoSEQ Assay, a bias-controlled multiplex PCR. Per the authors' processing: The number of nucleated cells in each sample was estimated from the amplification of reference gene primers within the assay. To quantify the absolute abundance of each unique TCRbeta CDR3 rearrangement, sequence reads were collapsed and filtered. Productive Simpson clonality was computed per sample as the square root of Simpson's diversity index over productive rearrangements. TCRdb holds this immuneACCESS table with in-frame rearrangements only. Some clones are missing; in checked studies, unresolved V genes explain under half, and the rest has no known cause. The D gene and trimming were derived from the DNA, and the V and J assignments and clone size from that table. Recorded for this sample are about 54,000 clones; about four fifths of them occurred a single time. About 5.4% of the sample is held by the ten biggest clonotypes.

Recombination linked TRBV7-6 to TRBJ2-7, with TRBD1 identical over 9 junction bases. The source is a woman aged 55-69 years with acute or convalescent COVID-19. The sample comprised peripheral blood. The CDR3 in this case is CASSAYHAGTGISEQYF. The DNA is as follows: TGTGCCAGCAGCGCTTACCACGCCGGGACAGGGATATCCGAGCAGTACTTC.